A single sample is the source of the 27 T cell receptor beta chains below, sequenced in a study of blood T cell repertoires in COVID-19. Assay: immunoSEQ multiplex PCR; the TCRdb copy retains only in-frame clones and omits some. The sample lists 150,000 to 200,000 clones, approximately 86% occurring once. The sequencing sample was made of peripheral blood. These receptors all stem from a man in his fifties or sixties with acute or convalescent COVID-19.

The rearrangement joins TRBV20-1 to TRBJ1-5; no clear D gene. Per germline, CDR1 DFQATT and CDR2 SNEGSKA (reference sequence). This CDR3 has 12 amino acids. Deletions cut 3 bases from V and 5 bases from J, with 8 bases between. The CDR3 DNA follows: TGCAGTGCTAGTAATACGGATCAGCCCCAGCATTTT. Its protein is CSASNTDQPQHF.

V usage is TRBV10-3 and J usage is TRBJ1-1; weak D call: TRBD1 (5 bases). The germline gives CDR1 ENHRY, CDR2 SYGVKD. The CDR3 is made up of 15 amino acids. The V end was cut by 5 bases, the J end by 1 base, with 14 bases between. CDR3 coding DNA: TGTGCCATCAGTCTTGGGACTCCCCAGAACACTGAAGCTTTCTTT. This codes for CAISLGTPQNTEAFF.

This clone was seen only once. This rearrangement joins TRBV14 to TRBJ1-1; no clear D gene. The length of the CDR3 is 17 residues. Germline-derived CDR1 and CDR2 are SGHDN and FVKESK. V lost 1 base and J lost 3, with 18 bases in between. The CDR3 loop reads CASSQGGAGPKDTEAFF. The CDR3, as DNA: TGTGCCAGCAGCCAAGGGGGAGCCGGGCCTAAGGACACTGAAGCTTTCTTT.

The rearrangement uses TRBV19 and TRBJ2-2; TRBD1 is a possible D gene (6 bases). This CDR3 contains 15 residues. Germline V lookup: CDR1 LNHDA, CDR2 SQIVND (reference sequence). V lost 10 bases and J 3 bases, leaving 18 bases between the germline ends. CDR3 protein: CATTRNREYTGELFF. In DNA form, the CDR3 reads TGTGCCACCACCCGGAACAGGGAGTACACCGGGGAGCTGTTTTTT.

The J gene is TRBJ1-1, the V gene TRBV2; the match to TRBD1 covers 7 bases. CDR3 length: 15 residues. Losses at the gene ends were 6 bases for V and 6 bases for J; bases not matched to a gene: 13. The germline V gene has CDR1 SNHLY and CDR2 FYNNEI. CDR3 nucleotide sequence: TGTGCCAGCAGCCAGCCCAGGGGGGCAACTTCTGAAGCTTTCTTT. Residues: CASSQPRGATSEAFF. Full variable domain (rest looked up from reference TRBV2 and TRBJ1-1): EPEVTQTPSHQVTQMGQEVILRCVPISNHLYFYWYRQILGQKVEFLVSFYNNEISEKSEIFDDQFSVERPDGSNFTLKIRSTKLEDSAMYFCASSQPRGATSEAFFGQGTRLTVV.

V gene TRBV7-9 combines with J gene TRBJ2-1; a weak D match, TRBD2 (5 bases). Per germline, CDR1 SEHNR and CDR2 FQNEAQ (reference sequence). The V end lost 5 bases, the J end lost 1 base, and 15 bases lay between the germline ends. The CDR3 sequence is 16 residues long. CDR3 in DNA: TGTGCCAGCAGCCCGACTACCCCGATTTCCTACAATGAGCAGTTCTTC. Protein: CASSPTTPISYNEQFF. The full variable domain, in which reference TRBV7-9 and TRBJ2-1 provide the parts outside the CDR3, is DTGVSQNPRHKITKRGQNVTFRCDPISEHNRLYWYRQTLGQGPEFLTYFQNEAQLEKSRLLSDRFSAERPKGSFSTLEIQRTEQGDSAMYLCASSPTTPISYNEQFFGPGTRLTVL.

The V call is TRBV2, the J call TRBJ2-5; TRBD1 aligns across 10 bases. V lost 5 bases, J lost 3 bases, and 3 bases stayed unmatched. From germline, CDR1 is SNHLY and CDR2 FYNNEI. CDR3 length: 14 amino acids. DNA for the CDR3: TGTGCCAGCAGTCCCGGACAGGGGGAAGAGACCCAGTACTTC. Its protein is CASSPGQGEETQYF.

CDR3 nucleotides: TGTGCCAGCAGCTACAGGGAATCCGAGCAGTACTTC. Residues: CASSYRESEQYF. The chain has TRBV7-8 and TRBJ2-7, with a possible D match to TRBD1 (6 bases). This CDR3 contains 12 residues. Between the trimmed V and J ends, which lost 4 bases and 6 bases, there was a span of 10 bases. Germline V gives CDR1 SGHVS, CDR2 FQNEAQ.

The genes are TRBV5-1 and TRBJ2-3, with D perhaps TRBD1 (6 bases). Trimming cost V 0 bases and J 2 bases, with 10 bases left between them. CDR1 is SGHRS and CDR2 is YFSETQ in the germline V gene. This CDR3 region has 15 residues. The CDR3 nucleotides are TGCGCCAGCAGCTTGGTGGGACAAGTCACAGATACGCAGTATTTT. Translated: CASSLVGQVTDTQYF.

This clone appeared once. Different DNA sequences within this sample yield the same CDR3. V gene TRBV5-1 combines with J gene TRBJ1-1; 8 nucleotides align to TRBD1. After removal of 4 bases from V and 5 bases from J, the junction contained 7 bases not matched to a gene. This CDR3 contains 14 residues. Germline V gene data show CDR1 as SGHRS and CDR2 as YFSETQ. CDR3 in DNA: TGCGCCAGCAGCCCGGACAGGGCACGGACTGAAGCTTTCTTT. Amino acids: CASSPDRARTEAFF.

This chain links TRBV27 with TRBJ1-2, with a possible D match to TRBD1 (5 bases). V was clipped by 6 bases and J by 3 bases, with 14 bases between them. The CDR3 spans 14 residues. Per germline, CDR1 MNHEY and CDR2 SMNVEV (reference sequence). As DNA, the CDR3 is TGTGCCAGCAGGAGAAAGGGGCCGTACTATGGCTACACCTTC. Translation gives CASRRKGPYYGYTF.

V gene TRBV27 combines with J gene TRBJ2-2; 8 bases align to TRBD2. Unmatched junction bases numbered 26, after V lost 7 bases and J lost 7 bases. Germline CDR1 is MNHEY and CDR2 is SMNVEV (reference sequence). The CDR3 is 20 amino acids. The DNA for the CDR3 is TGTGCCAGCACCTATTTCGGGGGATTTGGCAGCGGGAGATTTGTCGGGGAGCTGTTTTTT. Translation gives CASTYFGGFGSGRFVGELFF.

This chain links TRBV20-1 with TRBJ2-2, with 7 bases fitting TRBD2. CDR1 is DFQATT and CDR2 is SNEGSKA in the germline V gene (reference sequence). V lost 3 bases and J lost 1; bases outside the gene matches: 8. The CDR3 runs to 16 residues. CDR3 in amino acids: CSASPTREENTGELFF. The CDR3 nucleotides are TGCAGTGCTAGTCCTACCCGGGAGGAGAACACCGGGGAGCTGTTTTTT.

The chain links TRBV5-4 to TRBJ1-5; 9 bases map to TRBD1. V was clipped by 4 bases and J by 3 bases; unmatched bases: 14. The CDR3 length is 18 residues. Germline CDR1 reads SGHNT; CDR2 reads YYREEE (reference sequence). The CDR3 here is CASSTVDGQGSDNQPQHF. The CDR3 DNA reads TGTGCCAGCAGCACTGTAGACGGACAGGGGTCGGACAATCAGCCCCAGCATTTT.

The genes are TRBV6-5 and TRBJ2-1; D remains ambiguous. The CDR3 extends over 14 amino acids. Germline V gives CDR1 MNHEY, CDR2 SVGAGI. V was trimmed by 7 bases and J by 0 bases, leaving 10 bases between them. DNA of the CDR3: TGTGCCAGCATTGGCGGAAGCTCCTACAATGAGCAGTTCTTC. The encoded protein is CASIGGSSYNEQFF.

The gene calls are TRBV30 and TRBJ1-2; 7 bases are shared with TRBD1. The CDR3 consists of 15 residues. The germline V gene encodes CDR1 GTSNPN and CDR2 SVGIG (reference sequence). With V trimmed by 1 base and J by 7 bases, 12 bases remained unmatched. DNA for the CDR3: TGTGCCTGGAGTGGGGAGACTGACAGGGAAAGTGGCTACACCTTC. This translates into CAWSGETDRESGYTF.

The CDR3: CALLLAGGFHEQFF. CDR3 nucleotides: TGTGCCTTGCTACTAGCGGGAGGGTTTCATGAGCAGTTCTTC. This chain connects TRBV30 to TRBJ2-1; 13 bases fit TRBD2. The germline gives CDR1 GTSNPN, CDR2 SVGIG (reference sequence). The CDR3 extends over 14 amino acids. V shed 7 bases and J 8 bases; nucleotides not matched to a gene: 8.

The rearrangement uses TRBV28 and TRBJ1-2, with 9 bases aligning to TRBD1. The V segment lost 2 bases and the J segment 8 bases; nucleotides outside the gene matches: 6. Germline lookup yields CDR1 MDHEN and CDR2 SYDVKM. CDR3 length: 14 residues. This chain's CDR3 is CASSLRDRASGYTF. The CDR3 nucleotides are TGTGCCAGCAGTTTACGGGACAGGGCTTCAGGCTACACCTTC.

This clone was detected only once. The genes are TRBV5-1 and TRBJ2-1, with 12 positions matching TRBD1. Germline assignment: CDR1 SGHRS and CDR2 YFSETQ. This CDR3 comprises 16 residues. J lost 7 bases, V lost 1 base, and 6 bases had no gene match. CDR3 protein: CASSLSGTGGQNEQFF. In nucleotides, the CDR3 is TGCGCCAGCAGCTTGTCAGGGACAGGGGGCCAGAATGAGCAGTTCTTC.

The CDR3: CASGLETGKGPEAFF. The DNA for the CDR3 is TGTGCTAGTGGTTTGGAGACAGGGAAGGGCCCTGAAGCTTTCTTT. The V call is TRBV12-5, the J call TRBJ1-1, with TRBD1 identical over 7 bases. The V gene end was trimmed by 1 base and the J gene end by 6 bases; junction bases not matched to a gene: 8. Germline V gives CDR1 LGHNT, CDR2 FRNRAP. The CDR3 spans 15 residues.

This clone was counted a few times. The V and J genes are TRBV28 and TRBJ2-1, with D possibly TRBD2 on 5 matching bases. The CDR3 is 18 residues long. Germline values: CDR1 MDHEN, CDR2 SYDVKM. V lost 2 bases, J lost 0 bases, and 17 bases lay in between. CDR3 amino acids: CASSLISRTGSSYNEQFF. CDR3 nucleotides: TGTGCCAGCAGTTTAATAAGTAGGACGGGGAGCTCCTACAATGAGCAGTTCTTC.

The CDR3 sequence is CSVVGGDEKLFF. DNA of the CDR3: TGCAGCGTTGTAGGGGGAGATGAAAAACTGTTTTTT. The chain uses TRBV29-1 and TRBJ1-4, with D possibly TRBD1 on 6 matching bases. Germline lookup yields CDR1 SQVTM and CDR2 ANQGSEA. The ends were cut back, 4 bases at V and 6 bases at J, with 9 bases in the middle. The CDR3 has 12 amino acids. Full variable domain (outside the CDR3, taken from reference TRBV29-1 and TRBJ1-4): SAVISQKPSRDICQRGTSLTIQCQVDSQVTMMFWYRQQPGQSLTLIATANQGSEATYESGFVIDKFPISRPNLTFSTLTVSNMSPEDSSIYLCSVVGGDEKLFFGSGTQLSVL.

This chain uses TRBV9 with TRBJ2-5, with 7 bases identical to TRBD2. The CDR3 extends over 14 amino acids. Losses at the gene ends were 0 bases for V and 4 bases for J; bases not matched to a gene: 3. Germline CDR1 and CDR2: SGDLS and YYNGEE. The DNA of the CDR3 is TGTGCCAGCAGCGTAGCTCCTAGCGGAGAGACCCAGTACTTC. Its translation is CASSVAPSGETQYF.

The rearrangement links TRBV19 to TRBJ1-3; 8 bases align to TRBD1. Trimming cost V 5 bases and J 0 bases; bases outside gene matches: 9. The CDR3 covers 17 residues. Per the germline V gene, CDR1 is LNHDA and CDR2 is SQIVND (reference sequence). The CDR3 DNA reads TGTGCCAGTAGTGGCCGGGACAGGTACAGCTCTGGAAACACCATATATTTT. It specifies CASSGRDRYSSGNTIYF.

The CDR3 bases are TGTGCTAGTGCCAGGGATAGCACCGGGGAGCTGTTTTTT. Translating gives CASARDSTGELFF. The chain combines TRBV12-5 with TRBJ2-2, with a tentative D call TRBD1 (5 bases). The CDR3 spans 13 residues. The germline V and J ends were trimmed by 7 bases and 4 bases, with 10 bases remaining between them. Germline V CDR1 and CDR2: LGHNT, FRNRAP.

V usage is TRBV3-1 (or the pseudogene TRBV3-2) and J usage is TRBJ2-7, with 12 bases identical to TRBD2. Germline lookup yields CDR1 LGHDT and CDR2 YNNKEL (reference sequence). This CDR3 has 21 residues. V shed 0 bases, J shed 3 bases, and the junction held 18 bases outside the gene matches. The CDR3 bases are TGTGCCAGCAGCCAAGAACTTTTGGCTAGCGGGAGGGCAGTAATAGGCTACGAGCAGTACTTC. It is translated as CASSQELLASGRAVIGYEQYF.

The chain combines TRBV6-5 with TRBJ2-3, with 7 nucleotides matching TRBD1. The length of the CDR3 is 13 residues. Germline V gene lookup returns CDR1 MNHEY and CDR2 SVGAGI. The V gene end was trimmed by 6 bases and the J gene end by 1 base; junction bases not matched to a gene: 1. CDR3 sequence reads: CASSGQGTDTQYF. Written as DNA, the CDR3 is TGTGCCAGCAGCGGACAGGGCACAGATACGCAGTATTTT.